The 31 T cell receptor beta chains listed next were all sequenced from one sample in a study of CD8 T cells in Susac syndrome. When the RNA was reverse transcribed, random hexamers were used with an input of about 0.5 to 1 ug. TCRdb redid the calling of the immunoSEQ multiplex PCR reads with MiXCR, one entry per CDR3 protein. Of 120,000 to 150,000 distinct CDR3 sequences detected, roughly 94% appear once; the ten largest clones hold under 0.095%. The specimen sequenced was CD4+ T cells from PBMCs. Source of these receptors: a human donor in good health.

The chain carries TRBV20-1 and TRBJ2-3; 11 bases are shared with TRBD2. V gave up 1 base and J gave up 8 bases; unmatched junction bases: 17. The length of the CDR3 is 18 residues. Looked up from germline, CDR1 is DFQATT and CDR2 is SNEGSKA (reference sequence). CDR3 DNA sequence: TGCAGTGCTAGAGTGAGGATCTCGGGATTAGCGGGAGGGCCTACGCAGTATTTT. Its translation: CSARVRISGLAGGPTQYF.

The chain combines TRBV5-1 with TRBJ2-7; 11 nucleotides line up with TRBD2. Germline CDR1 is SGHRS and CDR2 is YFSETQ. Germline trimming cut 2 bases from V and 7 bases from J; bases unmatched to any gene: 5. The CDR3 is 14 amino acids. CDR3 DNA sequence: TGCGCCAGCAGCTTACTAGCGGGAGCATTGGAGCAGTACTTC. Translation: CASSLLAGALEQYF. Looking up the rest from reference TRBV5-1 and TRBJ2-7 gives the full variable domain: KAGVTQTPRYLIKTRGQQVTLSCSPISGHRSVSWYQQTPGQGLQFLFEYFSETQRNKGNFPGRFSGRQFSNSRSEMNVSTLELGDSALYLCASSLLAGALEQYFGPGTRLTVT.

CDR3 loop: CASRDSRNQPQHF. CDR3 DNA sequence: TGTGCCAGCAGGGACAGTCGCAATCAGCCCCAGCATTTT. The chain couples TRBV6-1 to TRBJ1-5, with a weak D call TRBD1 (6 bases). The CDR3 extends over 13 amino acids. Germline values: CDR1 MNHNS, CDR2 SASEGT. V lost 6 bases and J lost 2, with 8 bases in between.

V is TRBV7-2 and J is TRBJ1-5; 7 positions agree with TRBD1. V dropped 4 bases and J dropped 7; count of bases not matched to a gene: 10. CDR3 size: 15 residues. Germline V gene sequence: CDR1 SGHTA, CDR2 FQGNSA. The DNA of the CDR3 is TGTGCCAGCAGCTCTATCGGAAACAGGGGACAGCCCCAGCATTTT. It yields the protein CASSSIGNRGQPQHF.

This clonotype occurred a few times. J is TRBJ2-1 and V is TRBV5-6; TRBD2 matches 7 bases. CDR3 length equals 14 residues. J was trimmed by 6 bases and V by 0 bases; bases with no gene match: 3. CDR1 and CDR2 from the germline V gene are SGHDT and YYEEEE. CDR3 DNA sequence: TGTGCCAGCAGCTTGGTTTCGGGGGGCAATGAGCAGTTCTTC. Protein sequence: CASSLVSGGNEQFF. Supplemented by reference TRBV5-6 and TRBJ2-1, the full variable domain reads DAGVTQSPTHLIKTRGQQVTLRCSPKSGHDTVSWYQQALGQGPQFIFQYYEEEERQRGNFPDRFSGHQFPNYSSELNVNALLLGDSALYLCASSLVSGGNEQFFGPGTRLTVL.

The J gene is TRBJ2-1, the V gene TRBV2; possible D gene TRBD2, 7 bases. Germline CDR1 and CDR2: SNHLY and FYNNEI. The length of the CDR3 is 13 residues. V was trimmed by 9 bases and J by 5 bases, leaving 14 bases between them. CDR3 loop: CASTGGRDNEQFF. As DNA, the CDR3 is TGTGCCAGTACCGGGGGGCGGGACAATGAGCAGTTCTTC.

V is TRBV15 and J is TRBJ2-1, with D tentatively TRBD1 (6 bases). In germline, CDR1 is LNHNV, CDR2 YYDKDF (reference sequence). V lost 1 base and J lost 6, with 19 bases in between. The CDR3 contains 17 residues. Written as DNA, the CDR3 is TGTGCCACCAGCAGAGGATTAGGACAGTTTACCACCAATGAGCAGTTCTTC. Translation gives CATSRGLGQFTTNEQFF.

The chain has TRBV6-1 and TRBJ2-3; weak D call: TRBD2 (6 bases). There are 14 residues in the CDR3. CDR1 is MNHNS and CDR2 is SASEGT in the germline V gene. V was cut by 5 bases and J by 4 bases, with 13 bases left in between. CDR3 loop: CASSSSGSPDTQYF. As DNA, the CDR3 is TGTGCCAGCAGTAGTAGCGGAAGCCCAGATACGCAGTATTTT.

The chain employs TRBV24-1 and TRBJ2-1; 10 bases fit TRBD2. This CDR3 is 19 amino acids long. J gave up 0 bases and V 9 bases, and 16 bases lay outside the gene matches. Germline V CDR1 and CDR2: KGHDR, SFDVKD. The CDR3 coding sequence is TGTGCCACCTTCCCAGCGGGAGGGCCGTCTGTGGGCTCCTACAATGAGCAGTTCTTC. Translation gives CATFPAGGPSVGSYNEQFF.

The chain couples TRBV6-5 to TRBJ2-3; D call uncertain. V lost 2 bases and J 0 bases, leaving 6 bases between the germline ends. The CDR3 has 14 amino acids. CDR1 and CDR2 (germline): MNHEY, SVGAGI. Here the CDR3 reads CASSYRISTDTQYF. As DNA, the CDR3 is TGTGCCAGCAGTTACAGGATTAGCACAGATACGCAGTATTTT.

This rearrangement joins TRBV5-6 to TRBJ2-3, with D unclear. Per germline, CDR1 SGHDT and CDR2 YYEEEE. This CDR3 has 16 amino acids. V was trimmed by 2 bases and J by 0 bases, leaving 13 bases between them. The CDR3 spells CASSFDTRSSTDTQYF. CDR3 sequence (DNA): TGTGCCAGCAGCTTCGACACACGTTCTAGCACAGATACGCAGTATTTT.

The rearrangement joins TRBV19 to TRBJ2-3; D not resolved. Trimming removed 4 bases from V and 2 bases from J, with 10 bases in between. The length of the CDR3 is 14 residues. Germline values: CDR1 LNHDA, CDR2 SQIVND (reference sequence). For the CDR3, the DNA is TGTGCCAGTAGTACACAACTCTCCACAGATACGCAGTATTTT. Translation gives CASSTQLSTDTQYF.

V and J are TRBV30 and TRBJ1-1; 7 positions match TRBD1. With 3 bases clipped from V and 13 bases from J, the junction kept 20 bases outside the gene matches. The germline V gene encodes CDR1 GTSNPN and CDR2 SVGIG (reference sequence). The length of the CDR3 is 15 residues. The CDR3 is CAWSRDRVFFLKLFF. The CDR3, as DNA: TGTGCCTGGAGCCGAGACAGGGTTTTTTTCCTGAAGCTTTTCTTT.

The chain is built from TRBV30 and TRBJ1-2, with 7 bases that match TRBD1. The germline CDR1 and CDR2 sequences are GTSNPN and SVGIG (reference sequence). The V and J ends lost 2 bases and 2 bases, in that order; junction bases with no gene match: 2. The CDR3 is 13 amino acids. The CDR3 sequence is CAWSTQGNYGYTF. CDR3 sequence (DNA): TGTGCCTGGAGTACACAGGGGAACTATGGCTACACCTTC.

This rearrangement joins TRBV4-2 to TRBJ1-2; D uncertain. Germline CDR1 is LGHNA and CDR2 is YNFKEQ. Deletions cut 1 base from V and 3 bases from J, with 12 bases between. This CDR3 has 15 residues. The CDR3 DNA reads TGTGCCAGCAGCCAAGGAGATCGGGAGTACTATGGCTACACCTTC. Translation: CASSQGDREYYGYTF.

The chain couples TRBV24-1 to TRBJ2-7, with D unclear. With 8 bases removed from V and 2 bases from J, the gap between germline ends came to 12 bases. From germline, CDR1 is KGHDR and CDR2 SFDVKD. This CDR3 region has 13 residues. The CDR3 loop reads CATTLTATYEQYF. CDR3 DNA sequence: TGTGCCACCACCTTGACTGCCACCTACGAGCAGTACTTC.

A single count supports this clonotype. V and J are TRBV3-1 and TRBJ1-1; possible D gene TRBD1, 5 bases. V was clipped by 3 bases and J by 8 bases, with 10 bases between them. The CDR3 has 12 residues. Germline loops: CDR1 LGHDT, CDR2 YNNKEL (reference sequence). Written as DNA, the CDR3 is TGTGCCAGCAGCCACAGGGAAGGGGAAGCTTTCTTT. It codes for CASSHREGEAFF.

J is TRBJ2-7 and V is TRBV7-6; D is perhaps TRBD1 (6 bases). V was pared by 4 bases and J by 5 bases, with 15 bases between. This CDR3 spans 14 amino acids. Germline V CDR1 and CDR2: SGHVS, FNYEAQ. CDR3 sequence: CASSSFRGSDEQYF. The CDR3 DNA reads TGTGCCAGCAGCTCATTCAGGGGTTCGGACGAGCAGTACTTC.

The chain is built from TRBV18 and TRBJ2-7; D uncertain. The CDR3 contains 15 residues. The V and J ends lost 5 bases and 2 bases respectively, with 16 bases between them. Germline V gene sequence: CDR1 KGHSH, CDR2 LQKENI. CDR3 bases: TGTGCCAGCTCATCAGTACGGCACGGAGCCTACGAGCAGTACTTC. Translation: CASSSVRHGAYEQYF. The entire variable domain, with the rest obtained from reference TRBV18 and TRBJ2-7, is as follows: NAGVMQNPRHLVRRRGQEARLRCSPMKGHSHVYWYRQLPEEGLKFMVYLQKENIIDESGMPKERFSAEFPKEGPSILRIQQVVRGDSAAYFCASSSVRHGAYEQYFGPGTRLTVT.

J is TRBJ2-3 and V is TRBV5-4, with TRBD2 as a possible D gene (6 bases). The germline V and J ends were trimmed by 4 bases and 5 bases, with 17 bases remaining between them. The CDR3 runs 15 residues. Germline lookup yields CDR1 SGHNT and CDR2 YYREEE (reference sequence). The CDR3 sequence: CASSPGGASEDTQYF. The CDR3 DNA is TGTGCCAGCAGCCCGGGCGGGGCTAGCGAAGATACGCAGTATTTT.

The chain employs TRBV7-9 and TRBJ2-7; D may be TRBD1 or TRBD2 (7 bases each). Germline V gives CDR1 SEHNR, CDR2 FQNEAQ (reference sequence). CDR3 length: 14 residues. Between the trimmed V and J ends, which lost 3 bases and 4 bases, there was a span of 13 bases. CDR3 coding DNA: TGTGCCAGCAGCTTCGGGGGGACAGCTTACGAGCAGTACTTC. Residues: CASSFGGTAYEQYF. Drawing the rest from reference TRBV7-9 and TRBJ2-7, the complete variable domain is DTGVSQNPRHKITKRGQNVTFRCDPISEHNRLYWYRQTLGQGPEFLTYFQNEAQLEKSRLLSDRFSAERPKGSFSTLEIQRTEQGDSAMYLCASSFGGTAYEQYFGPGTRLTVT.

This chain joins TRBV10-3 and TRBJ2-5, with TRBD2 identical over 11 bases. The germline gives CDR1 ENHRY, CDR2 SYGVKD. V shed 9 bases, J shed 3 bases, and the junction held 3 bases outside the gene matches. The CDR3 is 13 residues long. This CDR3 reads CAIGTSGKETQYF. Written as DNA, the CDR3 is TGTGCCATTGGGACTAGCGGTAAAGAGACCCAGTACTTC.

With respect to this clonotype: One end of the junction varies from germline; a read error may be responsible. The rearrangement links TRBV20-1 to TRBJ1-1, with TRBD1 matching over 8 bases. The CDR3 consists of 14 residues. Germline CDR1 is DFQATT and CDR2 is SNEGSKA (reference sequence). CDR3 sequence reads: CSARGGTGGTEAFF. DNA for the CDR3: TGCAGTGCCAGAGGGGGAACAGGGGGCACTGAAGCTTTCTTT.

In this sample, this clonotype turned up once. The chain carries TRBV30 and TRBJ2-1; 11 bases line up with TRBD2. The germline V gene has CDR1 GTSNPN and CDR2 SVGIG (reference sequence). Trimming removed 5 bases from V and 5 bases from J; junction bases left unmatched: 11. There are 16 residues in the CDR3. The CDR3 DNA follows: TGTGCCTGGGGACTAGCGGGTCCCTATGCCCACAATGAGCAGTTCTTC. This translates into CAWGLAGPYAHNEQFF.

V usage is TRBV20-1 and J usage is TRBJ1-5; possibly TRBD1 for D (5 bases). The CDR3 loop spans 14 amino acids. CDR1 and CDR2 (germline): DFQATT, SNEGSKA (reference sequence). CDR3 protein: CSANRGGINQPQHF. In DNA, the CDR3 is TGCAGCGCCAACCGGGGGGGGATAAATCAGCCCCAGCATTTT.

The chain has TRBV3-1 and TRBJ2-7; possibly TRBD2 for D (7 bases). The CDR3 runs 13 residues. Per the germline V gene, CDR1 is LGHDT and CDR2 is YNNKEL (reference sequence). Between the trimmed V and J ends, which lost 3 bases and 6 bases, there was a span of 12 bases. The DNA for the CDR3 is TGTGCCAGCAGCCAGTGGGGGGGCTCCGAGCAGTACTTC. It yields the protein CASSQWGGSEQYF.

V is TRBV20-1 and J is TRBJ1-4; weak D call: TRBD1 (6 bases). V gave up 3 bases and J gave up 1 base, with 12 bases separating them. The CDR3 runs 15 residues. In germline, CDR1 is DFQATT, CDR2 SNEGSKA (reference sequence). The CDR3 region is CSASLTGLTNEKLFF. CDR3 DNA sequence: TGCAGTGCTAGTCTTACAGGGCTAACTAATGAAAAACTGTTTTTT.

J is TRBJ1-2 and V is TRBV12-3 or TRBV12-4; TRBD1 matches 7 bases. The V gene end was trimmed by 7 bases and the J gene end by 0 bases; junction bases not matched to a gene: 11. CDR3 length equals 16 residues. CDR3: CASKPTGARANYGYTF. The CDR3 DNA sequence: TGTGCCAGCAAACCTACAGGGGCCAGGGCTAACTATGGCTACACCTTC.

This clonotype was detected once. DNA for the CDR3: TGTGCCAGCAGCCAAGATTACAGTAATTACGAGCAGTACTTC. Encoded protein: CASSQDYSNYEQYF. The chain recombines TRBV3-1 with TRBJ2-7; D gene ambiguous. This CDR3 region has 14 residues. Trimming removed 0 bases from V and 4 bases from J, with 10 bases in between. Germline V gene lookup returns CDR1 LGHDT and CDR2 YNNKEL (reference sequence).

This clonotype was counted a single time. V gene TRBV2 combines with J gene TRBJ2-7; 10 nucleotides align to TRBD2. The CDR3 covers 14 residues. Unmatched junction bases numbered 5, after V lost 4 bases and J lost 5 bases. Germline V gene lookup returns CDR1 SNHLY and CDR2 FYNNEI. The CDR3 here is CASSGSGRGDEQYF. In nucleotides, the CDR3 is TGTGCCAGCAGTGGAAGCGGGAGGGGCGACGAGCAGTACTTC.

The chain couples TRBV10-3 to TRBJ2-7; no clear D gene. CDR3 length: 13 residues. The germline gives CDR1 ENHRY, CDR2 SYGVKD. V gave up 4 bases and J gave up 2 bases, with 9 bases separating them. In nucleotides, the CDR3 is TGTGCCATCAGTGGGGCAGCGACCTACGAGCAGTACTTC. Its protein product is CAISGAATYEQYF.